These T cell receptor beta chains were read from a single sample in a study of blood T cells in healthy people across ages. Using its own MiXCR run on the 5' RACE reads, TCRdb lists one record per CDR3 protein. The sample holds approximately 1.5 million distinct CDR3 sequences, 40% to 45% seen once. The sample taken for sequencing was blood. All receptors derive from a young woman in good health. CDR3s leave out the opening cysteine and the closing phenylalanine or tryptophan. A D gene is named only where the DNA matches it firmly.

V gene | D gene | CDR3 protein
TRBV7-2 | TRBD2 | ASSESGGNYNEQF
TRBV6-5 | TRBD1 | ASSKGQGRRSNQPQH
TRBV7-2 | TRBD1 | ASSLGTGAFNEQF
TRBV4-3 | - | ASSQATGLAPNSPLH
TRBV20-1 | - | SARDDSYEQY
TRBV11-2 | TRBD2 | ASGLAGSDEQF
TRBV20-1 | - | SARVRTGDTQY
TRBV29-1 | - | SVEGRDSYEQY
TRBV10-3 | - | AISASRGEQF
TRBV7-9 | TRBD1 | ASSQGQGASTGELF
TRBV19 | TRBD1 | ASSTGQNVYNEQF
TRBV6-2/TRBV6-3 | - | ASSYDFETQY
TRBV3-1 | - | ASSPRDILYGYT
TRBV29-1 | TRBD1 | SVEPRGQGVNTEAF
TRBV7-9 | - | ASSMPGHTDTQY
TRBV20-1 | - | SARPVYSPWDEQF
TRBV28 | - | ASRPDGRGSNQPQH
TRBV6-1 | - | ASSEGHRAKTQY
TRBV4-1 | TRBD1 | ASSQTRLYRGPNEKLF
TRBV12-3/TRBV12-4 | - | ASSSYPGGTDTQY
TRBV7-2 | - | ASALRKGEGDTQY
TRBV10-3 | - | ASRVSNNEQF
TRBV5-1 | - | ASSLGGTYEAF
TRBV20-1 | TRBD1 | SARGLTGRTYEQY
TRBV21-1 | - | ASSGKIPGQGRSVVSQPQH
TRBV6-6 | - | ASSSSGDASEQF
TRBV5-6 | - | ASSPRDGPLYGYT
TRBV11-2 | TRBD2 | ASSLGMRLAGGPTGELF
TRBV29-1 | TRBD2 | SVEGGTSGRGEQF
TRBV5-1 | TRBD2 | ASSLWRGGREDEQF
TRBV24-1 | - | ATSYGGFSYEQY
TRBV29-1 | - | SATIPGRRHTEAF
TRBV6-1 | - | ASSEARGAIYNEQF
TRBV6-5 | - | ASSYRHLGNEKLF
TRBV5-5 | - | ASSFQPEGYGYT
TRBV5-1 | - | ASSLSPGGTDTQY
TRBV29-1 | TRBD1 | SVVDTGGSSYEQY
TRBV2 | - | ASSEFRTEQF
TRBV10-3 | - | AISSPGQNTEAF
TRBV12-3/TRBV12-4 | - | ASSPYRDISTDTQY
TRBV6-6 | - | ASGVNSYEQY
TRBV9 | - | ASSVATSGRANYGYT
TRBV19 | TRBD1 | ATGQGNWGEQY
TRBV29-1 | TRBD1 | SVKSTGGWGSYT
TRBV2 | - | ASRRRRGISRDTQY
TRBV12-3/TRBV12-4 | TRBD1 | ASTRQGNNEKLF
TRBV7-7 | TRBD1 | ASSSGQGGTQY
TRBV4-1 | TRBD2 | ASSQRMRGVYNEQY
TRBV9 | - | ASSVGGEINEQF
TRBV12-3/TRBV12-4 | TRBD2 | ASRPGTSGGGYEQF
TRBV3-1 | TRBD2 | ATTGTTYNEQF
TRBV4-1 | TRBD2 | ASSLQTSGGDTQY